This T cell receptor beta chain emerged from a study of T cell repertoires in cytomegalovirus infection. Study outcomes and limitations: The cumulative frequency of public TCR beta families identified carriers of CMV plus the relevant HLA.

Worth noting for this clonotype: As yet, its antigen is unknown.

Germline-derived CDR1 and CDR2 are SQVTM and ANQGSEA. The CDR3 is made up of 14 amino acids. TCRdb passed the reads through MiXCR, listing each CDR3 protein once. This table holds approximately 910,000 distinct CDR3 sequences, less than 40% found once. This chain links TRBV29-1 with TRBJ1-1; weak D call: TRBD1 (6 bases). This sequence was found in a human donor in good health (CMV status not recorded). Some clones in this sample may be carry-over from other donors' samples. The specimen was cultured CD8+ T cells from PBMCs, collected from culture after CMV antigen stimulation. CDR3 in amino acids: CTAGSGTGPTEAFF. CDR3 DNA sequence: TGCACCGCCGGGTCCGGCACAGGGCCCACTGAAGCTTTCTTT.